Listed below are T cell receptor beta chains from one sample, sequenced in a study of T cells in localized non-small cell lung cancer. TCRdb's table, derived via immunoSEQ multiplex PCR, lists solely in-frame clones and lacks some. The sample carries tens of thousands of clones, around nine tenths recorded once. The sample consisted of peripheral blood, taken before any cancer treatment. The receptor set was obtained from a female donor older than 55 with stage I squamous cell lung carcinoma. The CDR3 runs from the conserved cysteine through the conserved F or W. A D gene is named only where the DNA matches it firmly. For some rows the clone size is stated as once, few or many, or as a class when expanded; others skip it.

cdr3_aa: CASTWGGGGELFF
cdr3_nt: TGCGCCAGCACGTGGGGGGGCGGCGGGGAGCTGTTTTTT
d_call: .
v_call: TRBV4-1
j_call: TRBJ2-2
clone_size: .

cdr3_aa: CASSLRSGGNEQYF
cdr3_nt: TGTGCCAGCAGCTTGCGTTCGGGAGGGAACGAGCAGTACTTC
d_call: TRBD2
v_call: TRBV5-4
j_call: TRBJ2-7
clone_size: .

cdr3_aa: CASRPTGTGGTAFF
cdr3_nt: TGTGCCAGCAGGCCAACCGGGACAGGGGGCACTGCTTTCTTT
d_call: TRBD1
v_call: TRBV7-3
j_call: TRBJ1-1
clone_size: .

cdr3_aa: CASSLQSSNYGYTF
cdr3_nt: TGTGCCAGCAGCCTACAGAGTTCTAACTATGGCTACACCTTC
d_call: .
v_call: TRBV7-2
j_call: TRBJ1-2
clone_size: .

cdr3_aa: CASRGAGGNYEQYF
cdr3_nt: TGTGCCAGCAGGGGGGCCGGAGGGAACTACGAGCAGTACTTC
d_call: .
v_call: TRBV6-5
j_call: TRBJ2-7
clone_size: .

cdr3_aa: CASSLGHANTGELFF
cdr3_nt: TGCGCCAGCAGCCTGGGACACGCGAACACCGGGGAGCTGTTTTTT
d_call: .
v_call: TRBV5-1
j_call: TRBJ2-2
clone_size: .

cdr3_aa: CASSYGNREDTQYF
cdr3_nt: TGTGCCAGCAGTTACGGAAACAGGGAAGATACGCAGTATTTT
d_call: .
v_call: TRBV6-5
j_call: TRBJ2-3
clone_size: .

cdr3_aa: CASSPLTGTNEQFF
cdr3_nt: TGTGCCAGCAGCCCCCTTACAGGGACCAATGAGCAGTTCTTC
d_call: .
v_call: TRBV7-3
j_call: TRBJ2-1
clone_size: once

cdr3_aa: CASSLIAGEGETQYF
cdr3_nt: TGTGCCAGCAGCTTAATAGCGGGAGAGGGAGAGACCCAGTACTTC
d_call: TRBD2
v_call: TRBV7-8
j_call: TRBJ2-5
clone_size: few

cdr3_aa: CASRGSVYEQYF
cdr3_nt: TGTGCCAGTAGGGGCAGCGTCTACGAGCAGTACTTC
d_call: .
v_call: TRBV19
j_call: TRBJ2-7
clone_size: .

cdr3_aa: CASSQVYGGGQPQHF
cdr3_nt: TGCGCCAGCAGCCAAGTATACGGGGGAGGCCAGCCCCAGCATTTT
d_call: .
v_call: TRBV4-3
j_call: TRBJ1-5
clone_size: .

cdr3_aa: CASRGPFTYEQYF
cdr3_nt: TGTGCCAGCAGAGGTCCCTTCACCTACGAGCAGTACTTC
d_call: .
v_call: TRBV2
j_call: TRBJ2-7
clone_size: .

cdr3_aa: CASSYTGLTAQHF
cdr3_nt: TGTGCCAGCAGCTATACAGGGCTAACGGCCCAGCATTTT
d_call: .
v_call: TRBV7-8
j_call: TRBJ1-5
clone_size: .

cdr3_aa: CASSVRGPQHF
cdr3_nt: TGTGCCAGCAGTGTTCGAGGGCCCCAGCATTTT
d_call: .
v_call: TRBV2
j_call: TRBJ1-5
clone_size: few

cdr3_aa: CASSRTVAGVETQYF
cdr3_nt: TGCGCCAGCAGCAGGACGGTAGCGGGAGTAGAGACCCAGTACTTC
d_call: TRBD2
v_call: TRBV5-1
j_call: TRBJ2-5
clone_size: .

cdr3_aa: CAGRTSGQETQYF
cdr3_nt: TGTGCCGGGCGGACTAGCGGCCAAGAGACCCAGTACTTC
d_call: TRBD2
v_call: TRBV30
j_call: TRBJ2-5
clone_size: .

cdr3_aa: CASSHRTGEIVGNTIYF
cdr3_nt: TGTGCCAGCAGCCACCGGACAGGGGAAATAGTTGGAAACACCATATATTTT
d_call: TRBD1
v_call: TRBV7-8
j_call: TRBJ1-3
clone_size: .

cdr3_aa: CASSPRTGYEQYF
cdr3_nt: TGTGCCAGCAGCCCCCGAACGGGTTACGAGCAGTACTTC
d_call: .
v_call: TRBV11-3
j_call: TRBJ2-7
clone_size: .

cdr3_aa: CASSQGNRGTENIQYF
cdr3_nt: TGCGCCAGCAGCCAAGGTAACAGGGGGACTGAAAACATTCAGTACTTC
d_call: TRBD1
v_call: TRBV4-3
j_call: TRBJ2-4
clone_size: .

cdr3_aa: CASSSLGPGGYNEQFF
cdr3_nt: TGTGCCAGCAGCTCCTTAGGGCCCGGGGGTTACAATGAGCAGTTCTTC
d_call: .
v_call: TRBV5-5
j_call: TRBJ2-1
clone_size: .

cdr3_aa: CACNGGDYYEQYF
cdr3_nt: TGTGCCTGTAACGGCGGGGACTATTACGAGCAGTACTTC
d_call: TRBD2
v_call: TRBV30
j_call: TRBJ2-7
clone_size: .

cdr3_aa: CASSLVGRVIGDEQFF
cdr3_nt: TGCGCCAGCAGCTTGGTTGGCAGGGTAATAGGCGATGAGCAGTTCTTC
d_call: .
v_call: TRBV5-1
j_call: TRBJ2-1
clone_size: once

cdr3_aa: CASSVSGLAEYNEQFF
cdr3_nt: TGTGCCAGCAGCGTGAGTGGCCTAGCGGAGTACAATGAGCAGTTCTTC
d_call: TRBD2
v_call: TRBV9
j_call: TRBJ2-1
clone_size: .

cdr3_aa: CASMIVWGNQPQHF
cdr3_nt: TGTGCCAGCATGATCGTTTGGGGCAATCAGCCCCAGCATTTT
d_call: .
v_call: TRBV6-5
j_call: TRBJ1-5
clone_size: .

cdr3_aa: CASSGGDREPNTEAFF
cdr3_nt: TGCGCCAGCAGTGGGGGGGACAGGGAACCGAACACTGAAGCTTTCTTT
d_call: TRBD1
v_call: TRBV10-1
j_call: TRBJ1-1
clone_size: few

cdr3_aa: CASSPQVEVSSGQYF
cdr3_nt: TGTGCCAGCAGCCCCCAGGTCGAGGTCTCGTCTGGGCAGTACTTC
d_call: .
v_call: TRBV5-4
j_call: TRBJ2-7
clone_size: .

cdr3_aa: CASRDRPESVETQYF
cdr3_nt: TGTGCCAGCAGAGACAGACCAGAATCAGTAGAGACCCAGTACTTC
d_call: .
v_call: TRBV6-5
j_call: TRBJ2-5
clone_size: .

cdr3_aa: CASSLERSTDTQYF
cdr3_nt: TGCGCCAGCAGCTTGGAGCGGAGCACAGATACGCAGTATTTT
d_call: .
v_call: TRBV5-1
j_call: TRBJ2-3
clone_size: once

cdr3_aa: CASSSGIGNEQFF
cdr3_nt: TGTGCCAGCAGCAGCGGGATCGGCAATGAGCAGTTCTTC
d_call: TRBD2
v_call: TRBV2
j_call: TRBJ2-1
clone_size: .

cdr3_aa: CASSSRTSQQYF
cdr3_nt: TGTGCCAGCAGCTCCCGGACTAGCCAGCAGTACTTC
d_call: TRBD2
v_call: TRBV7-2
j_call: TRBJ2-7
clone_size: .

cdr3_aa: CASSVAESTSGRFEQFF
cdr3_nt: TGTGCCAGCAGCGTAGCCGAGTCTACTAGCGGGAGATTTGAGCAGTTCTTC
d_call: TRBD2
v_call: TRBV9
j_call: TRBJ2-1
clone_size: .

cdr3_aa: CASSDRTPPYEQYF
cdr3_nt: TGTGCCAGCAGTGACCGGACCCCACCCTACGAGCAGTACTTC
d_call: .
v_call: TRBV2
j_call: TRBJ2-7
clone_size: .

cdr3_aa: CASSPGGGYTEAFF
cdr3_nt: TGTGCCAGCTCACCAGGGGGCGGTTACACTGAAGCTTTCTTT
d_call: .
v_call: TRBV18
j_call: TRBJ1-1
clone_size: .

cdr3_aa: CASSQEGHSNYGYTF
cdr3_nt: TGCGCCAGCAGCCAAGAAGGACATTCTAACTATGGCTACACCTTC
d_call: .
v_call: TRBV4-1
j_call: TRBJ1-2
clone_size: once

cdr3_aa: CAWSPGNTIYF
cdr3_nt: TGTGCCTGGAGCCCCGGAAACACCATATATTTT
d_call: .
v_call: TRBV30
j_call: TRBJ1-3
clone_size: .

cdr3_aa: CASRQGHSYEQYF
cdr3_nt: TGCGCCAGCAGGCAGGGTCACTCCTACGAGCAGTACTTC
d_call: .
v_call: TRBV5-1
j_call: TRBJ2-7
clone_size: .

cdr3_aa: CASSLMGRVNTEAFF
cdr3_nt: TGTGCCAGCAGTTTGATGGGCAGGGTGAACACTGAAGCTTTCTTT
d_call: .
v_call: TRBV6-6
j_call: TRBJ1-1
clone_size: .

cdr3_aa: CASSPLGQGRTEAFF
cdr3_nt: TGCGCCAGCAGCCCGCTGGGACAGGGACGAACTGAAGCTTTCTTT
d_call: TRBD1
v_call: TRBV4-1
j_call: TRBJ1-1
clone_size: .

cdr3_aa: CASSFQTLGNEQFF
cdr3_nt: TGTGCCAGCAGCTTTCAGACCCTGGGGAATGAGCAGTTCTTC
d_call: .
v_call: TRBV5-4
j_call: TRBJ2-1
clone_size: .

cdr3_aa: CASSVYWTANYGYTF
cdr3_nt: TGTGCCAGCAGCGTATATTGGACAGCTAACTATGGCTACACCTTC
d_call: .
v_call: TRBV9
j_call: TRBJ1-2
clone_size: .

cdr3_aa: CASSSSGTGGSGELFF
cdr3_nt: TGTGCCAGTAGTTCCTCCGGGACAGGGGGCTCCGGGGAGCTGTTTTTT
d_call: TRBD1
v_call: TRBV19
j_call: TRBJ2-2
clone_size: .

cdr3_aa: CASIRGPGAYNEQFF
cdr3_nt: TGTGCCAGCATCCGGGGACCGGGGGCCTACAATGAGCAGTTCTTC
d_call: .
v_call: TRBV5-4
j_call: TRBJ2-1
clone_size: once

cdr3_aa: CASSKTNPGQRTNGELFF
cdr3_nt: TGTGCCAGCAGCAAGACGAACCCAGGGCAGCGAACGAACGGGGAGCTGTTTTTT
d_call: .
v_call: TRBV21-1
j_call: TRBJ2-2
clone_size: .

cdr3_aa: CASSPGVATNEQYF
cdr3_nt: TGTGCCAGCAGCCCCGGGGTGGCAACTAACGAGCAGTACTTC
d_call: .
v_call: TRBV9
j_call: TRBJ2-7
clone_size: .

cdr3_aa: CASSLVGNMNTEAFF
cdr3_nt: TGTGCCAGCAGCTTAGTAGGAAACATGAACACTGAAGCTTTCTTT
d_call: .
v_call: TRBV7-9
j_call: TRBJ1-1
clone_size: .

cdr3_aa: CASSPPRGNTGNTIYF
cdr3_nt: TGTGCCAGCAGCCCTCCCCGAGGGAATACTGGAAACACCATATATTTT
d_call: .
v_call: TRBV9
j_call: TRBJ1-3
clone_size: .

cdr3_aa: CASSLALAGVQETQYF
cdr3_nt: TGTGCCAGCAGCTTAGCTCTAGCGGGAGTCCAAGAGACCCAGTACTTC
d_call: TRBD2
v_call: TRBV7-2
j_call: TRBJ2-5
clone_size: .

cdr3_aa: CASSRTGYYSNQPQHF
cdr3_nt: TGTGCCAGCAGTAGAACAGGCTACTATAGCAATCAGCCCCAGCATTTT
d_call: .
v_call: TRBV28
j_call: TRBJ1-5
clone_size: .

cdr3_aa: CASRFLQGASTEAFF
cdr3_nt: TGTGCCAGTAGGTTTTTACAGGGGGCGAGCACTGAAGCTTTCTTT
d_call: TRBD1
v_call: TRBV19
j_call: TRBJ1-1
clone_size: few